These 5 T cell receptor beta chains were sequenced from one sample in a study of CD8 T cells in ankylosing spondylitis listed by TCRdb under 2017. Overall results and qualifications from the work: A TCR beta motif of eight highly homologous amino acid variants appeared characteristic of blood from ankylosing spondylitis patients.

Their specific antigens are unknown. The method was 5' RACE. TCRdb names Illumina HiSeq 2500 as the instrument used. TCRdb handled the public reads itself, with Q25 trimming in fastp and clone calling in MiXCR, and kept productive beta chains. Under each unique CDR3 protein, matching rows form one entry showing the most common genes and DNA. The sample contains 700,000 to 850,000 distinct CDR3 sequences, 10% to 15% of them found a single time. The ten largest clones capture more than 0.5% of the sample. The sequenced sample was blood, either unsorted or a sorted T cell fraction (not recorded which). The receptors shown here come from a male donor with ankylosing spondylitis.

This clonotype was counted ten times or more. The chain couples TRBV7-9 to TRBJ1-2; no clear D. Germline CDR1 and CDR2: SEHNR and FQNEAQ (reference sequence). V lost 3 bases and J lost 4, with 9 bases in between. The CDR3 spans 13 residues. This chain's CDR3 is CASSFAGSYGYTF. Here the CDR3 DNA reads TGTGCCAGCAGCTTTGCCGGTAGCTATGGCTACACCTTC.

This clonotype was observed at least ten times. The CDR3 spells CASSLVSRQGKFGEQYF. CDR3 bases: TGTGCCAGCAGCTTAGTGTCTAGGCAGGGAAAGTTTGGCGAGCAGTACTTC. This chain connects TRBV7-8 to TRBJ2-7; D is perhaps TRBD1 (5 bases). This CDR3 is built from 17 residues. Germline loops: CDR1 SGHVS, CDR2 FQNEAQ. Trimming cost V 1 base and J 6 bases, with 22 bases left between them.

This clonotype was seen repeatedly, ten times or more. The chain employs TRBV5-5 and TRBJ2-7, with D perhaps TRBD1 (6 bases). There are 15 residues in the CDR3. Trimming pared 0 bases from V and 5 bases from J, leaving 15 bases between. Germline CDR1 reads SGHKS; CDR2 reads YYEKEE (reference sequence). The CDR3 DNA follows: TGTGCCAGCAGCTTGGGGATCGGGACATTCAACGAGCAGTACTTC. This encodes CASSLGIGTFNEQYF.

This clonotype was counted a few times. J is TRBJ2-7 and V is TRBV4-1; 10 bases fit TRBD2. The CDR3 totals 16 residues. J gave up 3 bases and V 2 bases, and 7 bases lay outside the gene matches. Germline V gives CDR1 MGHRA, CDR2 YSYEKL. CDR3 sequence (DNA): TGCGCCAGCAGCCAACCTCTGGGGACTAGCGACTACGAGCAGTACTTC. The encoded protein is CASSQPLGTSDYEQYF.

This clonotype was picked up a small number of times. J is TRBJ2-7 and V is TRBV11-2; unclear D gene. Trimming pared 2 bases from V and 0 bases from J, leaving 8 bases between. There are 14 residues in the CDR3. Germline V gives CDR1 SGHAT, CDR2 FQNNGV. The chain's CDR3 is CASSLFRNSYEQYF. The CDR3 nucleotides are TGTGCCAGCAGCTTATTCCGGAACTCCTACGAGCAGTACTTC.